This T cell receptor beta chain was obtained from a study of human T cells and chemical hapten exposure. About the research overall: TCR yields differed between samples (mainly from small differences in pooled library volume).

Study conclusions and caveats: PT1 expanded TCR numbers tracked positively with patch test score. Sensitization with DPC brought no change to TCRs above 1 in 1000 in frequency.

TCRdb re-derived calls from the RACE reads in MiXCR, one entry per CDR3 protein. This sample carries about 39,000 distinct CDR3 sequences, more than 9.5% of them seen once, and the ten largest clones take roughly 2%. Concerning this clonotype: Its antigen is as yet unknown.

The CDR3 is 15 residues long. The germline gives CDR1 MDHEN, CDR2 SYDVKM. The V and J ends lost 4 bases and 4 bases, in that order; junction bases with no gene match: 7. Time point of the sample: patch test 3, about 24 weeks after DPC sensitization. Treatment denoted: therapeutic diphenylcyclopropenone sensitization with weekly scalp DPC. The template was total RNA from unfractionated whole blood. Alopecia patients, 18 to 70 years old and DPC-suitable, served as donors. The sequencing here drew on whole blood, taken in connection with sensitization to the hapten diphenylcyclopropenone (DPC). This TCR was recovered from a woman aged 40 to 50 with alopecia areata. Some clones in this sample may be carry-over from other donors' samples. The genes are TRBV28 and TRBJ1-1, with TRBD1 matching 9 bases. The CDR3 DNA sequence: TGTGCCAGCAGTTCCGGGACAGGGTGGAGCACTGAAGCTTTCTTT. Amino acid sequence: CASSSGTGWSTEAFF.